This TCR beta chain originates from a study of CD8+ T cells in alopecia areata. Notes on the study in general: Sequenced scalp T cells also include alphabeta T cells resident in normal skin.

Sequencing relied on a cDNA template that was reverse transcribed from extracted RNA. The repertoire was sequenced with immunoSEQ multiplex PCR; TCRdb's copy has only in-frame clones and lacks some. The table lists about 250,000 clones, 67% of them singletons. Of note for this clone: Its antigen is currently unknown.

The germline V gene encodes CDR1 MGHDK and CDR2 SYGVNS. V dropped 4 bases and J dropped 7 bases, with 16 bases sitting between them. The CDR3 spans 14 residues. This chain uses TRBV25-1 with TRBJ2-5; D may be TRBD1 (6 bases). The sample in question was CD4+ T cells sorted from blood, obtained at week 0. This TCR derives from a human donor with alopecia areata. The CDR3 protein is CASSADRPWGTQYF. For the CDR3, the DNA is TGTGCCAGCAGTGCTGACAGGCCCTGGGGGACCCAGTACTTC.